The TCR beta chain described here comes from a study of CD8 T cells in Susac syndrome. Reverse transcription of roughly 0.5 to 1 ug RNA used random hexamers. Multiplex immunoSEQ PCR targeted 54 Vbeta and 13 Jbeta TCR beta segments. TCRdb processed the immunoSEQ multiplex PCR reads anew with MiXCR; each CDR3 protein has one entry. This table has a few hundred thousand distinct CDR3 sequences, 95% appearing once. The multiple sclerosis controls were treatment-naive patients with relapsing-remitting disease that was stable or active. The CDR3 spans 12 residues. Trimming shortened V by 4 bases and J by 7 bases, and 13 bases separated the two germline ends. Germline loops: CDR1 GTSNPN, CDR2 SVGIG (reference sequence).

The V and J genes are TRBV30 and TRBJ1-1, with no clear D. Sample: CD4+ T cells from PBMCs. The source of this sequence is a human donor with multiple sclerosis. CDR3 in amino acids: CAWNGIGFEAFF. The CDR3 bases are TGTGCCTGGAATGGCATAGGGTTTGAAGCTTTCTTT.